The next 4 T cell receptor beta chains were all read from a single sample in a study of cytotoxic CD8 clonotypes in ibrutinib-treated CLL. Some clones are missing from TCRdb's copy, which holds only in-frame ones; the method was immunoSEQ multiplex PCR. The sample lists 150,000 or so clones, under 85% occurring once. The sample was PBMCs, taken after 24 months of ibrutinib treatment. These receptors were taken from a human donor with chronic lymphocytic leukemia.

About this clone itself: This sample also contains other DNA sequences that code for the same CDR3. This chain joins TRBV5-1 and TRBJ2-1, with D perhaps matching TRBD1 or TRBD2 (5 bases each). V lost 0 bases to trimming and J lost 0 bases, with 7 bases between them. CDR3 length: 15 residues. The germline gives CDR1 SGHRS, CDR2 YFSETQ. The CDR3 protein is CASSLGGSSYNEQFF. The CDR3 region has the DNA TGCGCCAGCAGCTTGGGGGGGAGCTCCTACAATGAGCAGTTCTTC.

V is TRBV15 and J is TRBJ1-1; no reliable D call. V was cut by 0 bases and J by 0 bases, with 8 bases left in between. In germline, CDR1 is LNHNV, CDR2 YYDKDF (reference sequence). The CDR3 runs 15 residues. Here the CDR3 reads CATSRDRHMNTEAFF. CDR3 DNA sequence: TGTGCCACCAGCAGAGACCGGCACATGAACACTGAAGCTTTCTTT.

V is TRBV10-3 and J is TRBJ2-7; 9 bases match TRBD1. J lost 5 bases, V lost 6 bases, and 5 bases had no gene match. CDR3 length: 13 residues. Looked up from germline, CDR1 is ENHRY and CDR2 is SYGVKD. Here the CDR3 reads CAISGTGINEQYF. CDR3 coding DNA: TGTGCCATCAGCGGGACAGGGATCAACGAGCAGTACTTC.

The V and J genes are TRBV5-1 and TRBJ2-7, with unresolved D. V lost 0 bases and J lost 3, with 10 bases in between. From germline, CDR1 is SGHRS and CDR2 YFSETQ. The CDR3 runs to 14 residues. The CDR3: CASSLEGSDYEQYF. The CDR3 DNA is TGCGCCAGCAGCTTGGAAGGGTCAGACTACGAGCAGTACTTC.